The clone carrying this T cell receptor beta chain was recorded at least ten times. The antigen is undetermined. This sample is drawn from a study of T cells after yellow fever vaccination. General observations from the study: Subsequent booster samples again held most clones from primary vaccination (96% CD4, 88% CD8).

TCRdb reprocessed the 5' RACE reads with MiXCR, giving one entry per CDR3 protein. Counted here are hundreds of thousands of distinct CDR3 sequences, roughly an eighth occurring once; the ten biggest clones make up 2.5% to 3.5%. Source: CD4+ T cells sorted from PBMCs, taken 15 days after the yellow fever booster vaccination. This TCR was recovered from a man aged 18 to 30 who received the YFV17D yellow fever vaccine.

The CDR3 loop reads CSVEGSTENNEKLFF. The CDR3 DNA is TGCAGCGTTGAAGGTTCGACAGAGAATAATGAAAAACTGTTTTTT. J is TRBJ1-4 and V is TRBV29-1, with a weak D call TRBD1 (5 bases). The CDR3 runs 15 residues. V was pared by 1 base and J by 4 bases, with 13 bases between. Germline loops: CDR1 SQVTM, CDR2 ANQGSEA.